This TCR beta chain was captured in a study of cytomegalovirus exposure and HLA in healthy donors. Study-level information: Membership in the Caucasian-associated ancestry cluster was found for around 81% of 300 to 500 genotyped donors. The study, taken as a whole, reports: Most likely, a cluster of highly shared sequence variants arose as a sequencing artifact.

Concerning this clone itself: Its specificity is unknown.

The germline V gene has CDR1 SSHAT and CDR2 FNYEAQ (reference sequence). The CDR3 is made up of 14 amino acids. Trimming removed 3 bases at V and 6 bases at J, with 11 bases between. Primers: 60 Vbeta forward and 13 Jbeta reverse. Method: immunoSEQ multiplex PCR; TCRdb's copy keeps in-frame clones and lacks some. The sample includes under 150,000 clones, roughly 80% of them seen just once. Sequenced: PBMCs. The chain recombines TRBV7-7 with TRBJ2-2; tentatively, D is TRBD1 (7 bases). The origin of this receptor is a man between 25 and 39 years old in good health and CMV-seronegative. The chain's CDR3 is CASSLRRGPGELFF. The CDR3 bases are TGTGCCAGCAGCTTGAGGAGGGGGCCCGGGGAGCTGTTTTTT.